These 9 T cell receptor beta chains came from one sample sequenced in a study of early T cells in non-severe SARS-CoV-2 infection. TCRdb fed the 5' RACE reads into MiXCR, producing one record per CDR3 protein. Among 80,000 to 95,000 distinct CDR3 sequences listed, around 15% were seen once. Input material: whole blood. The receptors shown here come from an adult who was a healthcare worker with PCR-confirmed SARS-CoV-2 infection or an uninfected control (not recorded which).

A few counts support this clonotype. This chain uses TRBV4-3 with TRBJ2-1; D tentatively fits TRBD1 or TRBD2 (5 bases each). Germline V gives CDR1 LGHNA, CDR2 YSLEER. The CDR3 runs to 15 residues. Trimming left V 1 base short and J 4 bases short, with 11 bases between. The chain's CDR3 is CASSQGWGYYNEQFF. The CDR3 DNA is TGCGCCAGCAGCCAAGGATGGGGGTATTACAATGAGCAGTTCTTC.

The gene calls are TRBV6-1 and TRBJ2-1; 8 positions match TRBD1. CDR3 length: 19 residues. J gave up 5 bases and V 3 bases, and 18 bases lay outside the gene matches. Germline CDR1 reads MNHNS; CDR2 reads SASEGT. The DNA of the CDR3 is TGTGCCAGCAGTGACAGGGAGCCCAGGCCCGGGGGACAGGACAATGAGCAGTTCTTC. Protein product: CASSDREPRPGGQDNEQFF.

A few counts support this clonotype. The rearrangement joins TRBV29-1 to TRBJ2-2; 9 bases align to TRBD2. This CDR3 is 15 amino acids long. The V gene end was trimmed by 2 bases and the J gene end by 7 bases; junction bases not matched to a gene: 8. Germline loops: CDR1 SQVTM, CDR2 ANQGSEA. CDR3 in DNA: TGCAGCGTTGAAAGGGCTAGCGGGGTTGGCGGGGAGCTGTTTTTT. Protein: CSVERASGVGGELFF.

The chain recombines TRBV12-5 with TRBJ1-3, with D possibly TRBD1 on 5 matching bases. The CDR3 spans 14 residues. The germline V and J ends were trimmed by 6 bases and 3 bases, with 12 bases remaining between them. Germline V gene data show CDR1 as LGHNT and CDR2 as FRNRAP. In DNA form, the CDR3 reads TGTGCTAGTGGCCGGGACGGACTTGGAAACACCATATATTTT. Encoded protein: CASGRDGLGNTIYF.

This clonotype was seen only a few times. This chain joins TRBV7-2 and TRBJ2-4, with 8 positions matching TRBD1. Germline V lookup: CDR1 SGHTA, CDR2 FQGNSA. The CDR3 is 18 amino acids. V was pared by 0 bases and J by 0 bases, with 7 bases of the junction left unmatched. Written as DNA, the CDR3 is TGTGCCAGCAGCTTAGCGATGGGGACAGGACAAGCCAAAAACATTCAGTACTTC. This gives the protein CASSLAMGTGQAKNIQYF.

The table lists this clonotype with many counts. This chain uses TRBV7-9 with TRBJ1-1, with TRBD1 identical over 7 bases. V trimming: 5 bases; J trimming: 1 base; junction bases outside the gene matches: 10. The CDR3 loop spans 16 amino acids. Germline-derived CDR1 and CDR2 are SEHNR and FQNEAQ (reference sequence). DNA of the CDR3: TGTGCCAGCAGCACAGGGGTACAGGGCCCGAACACTGAAGCTTTCTTT. Its translation: CASSTGVQGPNTEAFF. The variable domain in full, with the rest retrieved from reference TRBV7-9 and TRBJ1-1, is DTGVSQNPRHKITKRGQNVTFRCDPISEHNRLYWYRQTLGQGPEFLTYFQNEAQLEKSRLLSDRFSAERPKGSFSTLEIQRTEQGDSAMYLCASSTGVQGPNTEAFFGQGTRLTVV.

V and J are TRBV5-4 and TRBJ1-2, with D possibly being TRBD1 (5 bases). The germline CDR1 and CDR2 sequences are SGHNT and YYREEE (reference sequence). V lost 3 bases and J lost 6, with 9 bases in between. The CDR3 runs to 12 residues. The DNA of the CDR3 is TGTGCCAGCAGCTCCGACAGCCATGGCTACACCTTC. Translation: CASSSDSHGYTF.

This clonotype was detected only a few times. The chain combines TRBV28 with TRBJ1-1; D gene ambiguous. CDR1 and CDR2 from the germline V gene are MDHEN and SYDVKM. The CDR3 loop spans 13 amino acids. Trimming took off 4 bases at V and 2 bases at J, with 8 bases between the two ends. The CDR3 region is CASSSPGNTEAFF. CDR3 sequence (DNA): TGTGCCAGCAGTTCGCCAGGAAACACTGAAGCTTTCTTT. Drawing the rest from reference TRBV28 and TRBJ1-1, the complete variable domain is DVKVTQSSRYLVKRTGEKVFLECVQDMDHENMFWYRQDPGLGLRLIYFSYDVKMKEKGDIPEGYSVSREKKERFSLILESASTNQTSMYLCASSSPGNTEAFFGQGTRLTVV.

This clonotype was seen a handful of times. V gene TRBV29-1 combines with J gene TRBJ2-3; TRBD1 is a possible D gene (6 bases). This CDR3 comprises 14 residues. Germline V gives CDR1 SQVTM, CDR2 ANQGSEA. V dropped 7 bases and J dropped 2 bases, with 16 bases sitting between them. CDR3 nucleotide sequence: TGCAGCGCGAAAGCAGGGGAGATCACAGATACGCAGTATTTT. Protein: CSAKAGEITDTQYF.